These T cell receptor beta chains were read from a single sample in a study of cytomegalovirus exposure and HLA in healthy donors. This table comes from immunoSEQ multiplex PCR, and its TCRdb copy is limited to in-frame clones, with some not included. The data show over 70,000 clones, approximately 69% seen once. The material sequenced was PBMCs. The receptors derive from a man aged 25 to 40 in good health and CMV-seropositive. Each CDR3 is given with its conserved first and last residue. The D gene is left open where the match is weak. Not every row has a clone size; where given, it reads once, few, many or a size class.

j_call: TRBJ2-7; clone_size: -; cdr3_length: 14; d_call: TRBD2; v_call: TRBV9; cdr3_aa: CASSVGLARYEQYF; cdr3_nt: TGTGCCAGCAGCGTAGGACTAGCGAGATACGAGCAGTACTTC
j_call: TRBJ2-5; clone_size: -; cdr3_length: 13; d_call: TRBD2; v_call: TRBV6-5; cdr3_aa: CASISGGAETQYF; cdr3_nt: TGTGCCAGCATAAGCGGGGGTGCGGAGACCCAGTACTTC
j_call: TRBJ2-3; clone_size: -; cdr3_length: 13; d_call: -; v_call: TRBV9; cdr3_aa: CASSVEGADTQYF; cdr3_nt: TGTGCCAGCAGCGTAGAGGGGGCAGATACGCAGTATTTT
j_call: TRBJ2-5; clone_size: -; cdr3_length: 13; d_call: -; v_call: TRBV27; cdr3_aa: CASSFYGQETQYF; cdr3_nt: TGTGCCAGCAGTTTCTACGGCCAAGAGACCCAGTACTTC
j_call: TRBJ1-2; clone_size: -; cdr3_length: 15; d_call: TRBD1; v_call: TRBV6-5; cdr3_aa: CASSSIDRGRVGYTF; cdr3_nt: TGTGCCAGCAGCTCTATAGACAGGGGCAGGGTTGGCTACACCTTC
j_call: TRBJ1-2; clone_size: -; cdr3_length: 11; d_call: TRBD1; v_call: TRBV20-1; cdr3_aa: CRTGTAYGYTF; cdr3_nt: TGCAGGACCGGGACAGCCTATGGCTACACCTTC
j_call: TRBJ2-7; clone_size: -; cdr3_length: 16; d_call: TRBD1; v_call: TRBV9; cdr3_aa: CASSVAGQGEPYEQYF; cdr3_nt: TGTGCCAGCAGCGTAGCGGGACAGGGAGAACCCTACGAGCAGTACTTC
j_call: TRBJ2-7; clone_size: -; cdr3_length: 15; d_call: -; v_call: TRBV7-9; cdr3_aa: CASSFPTVGLDEQYF; cdr3_nt: TGTGCCAGCAGCTTCCCGACAGTTGGGTTGGACGAGCAGTACTTC
j_call: TRBJ2-2; clone_size: -; cdr3_length: 17; d_call: TRBD2; v_call: TRBV27; cdr3_aa: CASSLTRLAGGPGELFF; cdr3_nt: TGTGCCAGCAGTTTAACCCGACTAGCGGGAGGGCCCGGGGAGCTGTTTTTT
j_call: TRBJ1-5; clone_size: -; cdr3_length: 13; d_call: TRBD1; v_call: TRBV5-6; cdr3_aa: CASSWDREQPQHF; cdr3_nt: TGTGCCAGCAGCTGGGACAGAGAACAGCCCCAGCATTTT
j_call: TRBJ1-1; clone_size: -; cdr3_length: 13; d_call: -; v_call: TRBV12-5; cdr3_aa: CASGLRGATEAFF; cdr3_nt: TGTGCTAGTGGTTTGCGGGGTGCCACTGAAGCTTTCTTT
j_call: TRBJ2-1; clone_size: -; cdr3_length: 17; d_call: TRBD2; v_call: TRBV9; cdr3_aa: CASSAWTSVLSGNEQFF; cdr3_nt: TGTGCCAGCAGCGCATGGACTAGCGTTTTATCGGGCAATGAGCAGTTCTTC
j_call: TRBJ2-5; clone_size: medium-sized; cdr3_length: 15; d_call: TRBD1; v_call: TRBV28; cdr3_aa: CASTPGTGVGETQYF; cdr3_nt: TGTGCCAGCACCCCCGGGACAGGGGTGGGGGAGACCCAGTACTTC
j_call: TRBJ2-3; clone_size: -; cdr3_length: 17; d_call: -; v_call: TRBV5-1; cdr3_aa: CASSLEAGGQGFDTQYF; cdr3_nt: TGCGCCAGCAGCTTGGAGGCGGGCGGGCAAGGTTTTGATACGCAGTATTTT